The 17 T cell receptor beta chains below come from one sample, sequenced in a study of Graves' ophthalmopathy and Graves' hyperthyroidism (dated 2018 in TCRdb). The reads were generated on an Illumina HiSeq 2000. TCR beta CDR3 regions were amplified from RNA transcripts for repertoire sequencing. The first round of RT-PCR was done with HTBI primers and the Qiagen OneStep RT-PCR kit, and was followed by a second round of multiplex PCR, then size selection and purification. Using fastp trimming at Q25 and MiXCR clonotype assembly, TCRdb reanalyzed the public sequencing data and kept in-frame beta chains. Duplicate CDR3 protein sequences are folded into a single record with the most common DNA and genes. This sample has about 400,000 distinct CDR3 sequences in its table, and around 18% of those were observed once. Of the sample, 1.6% falls within the top ten clones. Specimen: peripheral blood. The origin of the receptors is a woman between 18 and 29 years old with Graves' ophthalmopathy. Donor details come from another sample of the same person, matched by shared clones.

This clonotype was picked up many times. The V call is TRBV5-1, the J call TRBJ1-1, with 7 nucleotides matching TRBD1. Germline values: CDR1 SGHRS, CDR2 YFSETQ. The CDR3 has 16 amino acids. The ends lost 5 bases at V and 4 bases at J; junction bases unmatched: 14. In nucleotides, the CDR3 is TGCGCCAGCAGAAGGGAGTTGGACAGGTTCGGCACTGAAGCTTTCTTT. Translated, it gives CASRRELDRFGTEAFF.

This clonotype was recorded many times. V is TRBV29-1 and J is TRBJ2-4; D possibly corresponds to TRBD2 (6 bases). The CDR3 consists of 15 residues. V lost 6 bases to trimming and J lost 8 bases, with 23 bases between them. CDR1 is SQVTM, CDR2 ANQGSEA, per germline. The CDR3 DNA follows: TGCAGCGTCCCCGGGGCAGGCCAGGAGCGGGACATTCAGTACTTC. Its translation is CSVPGAGQERDIQYF.

This clonotype has at least ten counts. J is TRBJ1-1 and V is TRBV10-3; perhaps TRBD1 as D (6 bases). The germline V gene has CDR1 ENHRY and CDR2 SYGVKD. Trimming removed 7 bases at V and 5 bases at J, with 14 bases between. The CDR3 extends over 13 amino acids. CDR3 nucleotide sequence: TGTGCCATCAATGGGGGGCGAGAAACTGAAGCTTTCTTT. Its translation is CAINGGRETEAFF.

This clonotype showed up many times. This chain uses TRBV7-8 with TRBJ1-1, with D maybe TRBD1 (5 bases). The germline gives CDR1 SGHVS, CDR2 FQNEAQ. This CDR3 has 15 residues. V shed 2 bases and J shed 8 bases, with 18 bases lying between them. CDR3 in DNA: TGTGCCAGCAGCTTAAAGCAGGGAAAGGCAATCGAAGCTTTCTTT. Amino acids: CASSLKQGKAIEAFF.

This clonotype was seen many times. The chain uses TRBV29-1 and TRBJ1-1; a possible D gene is TRBD1 (6 bases). The CDR3 contains 14 residues. V was cut by 5 bases and J by 7 bases, with 20 bases left in between. Per the germline V gene, CDR1 is SQVTM and CDR2 is ANQGSEA. CDR3 amino acids: CSVKGDIDLFEAFF. The CDR3 coding sequence is TGCAGCGTTAAGGGGGATATAGATCTTTTTGAAGCTTTCTTT.

This clonotype was detected many times. The chain employs TRBV27 and TRBJ1-3; the match to TRBD1 covers 7 bases. The CDR3 consists of 14 residues. The V gene end was trimmed by 8 bases and the J gene end by 3 bases; junction bases not matched to a gene: 7. CDR1 is MNHEY and CDR2 is SMNVEV in the germline V gene (reference sequence). The CDR3 protein is CASSNRGLGNTIYF. CDR3 nucleotides: TGTGCCAGCTCAAACAGGGGCCTTGGAAACACCATATATTTT.

This clonotype has ten or more counts. V is TRBV30 and J is TRBJ2-5; D may match TRBD1 or TRBD2 (7 bases each). The CDR3 is made up of 13 amino acids. Germline V gene sequence: CDR1 GTSNPN, CDR2 SVGIG (reference sequence). Deletions cut 5 bases from V and 4 bases from J, with 14 bases between. The CDR3 region is CAWGRGRGETQYF. For the CDR3, the DNA is TGTGCCTGGGGGAGGGGGCGAGGAGAGACCCAGTACTTC.

The chain couples TRBV10-3 to TRBJ2-5; TRBD2 aligns across 9 bases. V lost 7 bases, J lost 1 base, and 4 bases stayed unmatched. CDR1 and CDR2 from the germline V gene are ENHRY and SYGVKD. The CDR3 has 14 amino acids. Here the CDR3 reads CAINPGLAQETQYF. Written as DNA, the CDR3 is TGTGCCATCAACCCGGGACTAGCCCAAGAGACCCAGTACTTC.

This clonotype showed up many times. CDR3 sequence (DNA): TGCGCCAGCAGCTGGGGACTAGCGACCTACGAGCAGTACTTC. Translating gives CASSWGLATYEQYF. The chain is built from TRBV5-1 and TRBJ2-7; TRBD2 matches at 10 bases. The CDR3 is 14 amino acids. V shed 3 bases and J 2 bases; nucleotides not matched to a gene: 2. In germline, CDR1 is SGHRS, CDR2 YFSETQ.

This clonotype has ten or more counts. Here the CDR3 reads CASRVGTATMNTEAFF. CDR3 in DNA: TGTGCCAGTAGAGTAGGGACAGCGACAATGAACACTGAAGCTTTCTTT. The V call is TRBV19, the J call TRBJ1-1; 7 bases line up with TRBD1. This CDR3 comprises 16 residues. In germline, CDR1 is LNHDA, CDR2 SQIVND (reference sequence). The J segment lost 0 bases and the V segment lost 6 bases, leaving 10 bases of the junction unmatched.

This clonotype was recorded at least ten times. This rearrangement joins TRBV12-3 or TRBV12-4 to TRBJ1-1; TRBD1 aligns across 7 bases. With 5 bases clipped from V and 4 bases from J, the junction kept 13 bases outside the gene matches. CDR3 length: 16 residues. CDR3 bases: TGTGCCAGCAGTCCCTACGCTCCGACAGGGCGCACTGAAGCTTTCTTT. This translates into CASSPYAPTGRTEAFF.

This clonotype was counted at least ten times. The CDR3 loop reads CASSLASGGNQETQYF. The DNA of the CDR3 is TGTGCCAGCAGCTTAGCTAGCGGGGGGAACCAAGAGACCCAGTACTTC. The V call is TRBV7-6, the J call TRBJ2-5; 10 nucleotides agree with TRBD2. V lost 0 bases and J lost 0; bases outside the gene matches: 1. The CDR3 has 16 amino acids. The germline gives CDR1 SGHVS, CDR2 FNYEAQ.

This clonotype was counted ten times or more. This chain connects TRBV28 to TRBJ2-7; D is uncertain. The CDR3 extends over 13 amino acids. Trimming shortened V by 4 bases and J by 4 bases, and 11 bases separated the two germline ends. Germline values: CDR1 MDHEN, CDR2 SYDVKM. CDR3 residues: CASSSPLDYEQYF. CDR3 nucleotide sequence: TGTGCCAGCAGTTCCCCCCTTGATTACGAGCAGTACTTC.

This clonotype was detected many times. The V and J genes are TRBV4-3 and TRBJ1-1; D uncertain. V was pared by 1 base and J by 0 bases, with 9 bases between. This CDR3 region has 15 residues. Per germline, CDR1 LGHNA and CDR2 YSLEER. Written as DNA, the CDR3 is TGCGCCAGCAGCCAAGGCCCAGGCATGAACACTGAAGCTTTCTTT. The encoded protein is CASSQGPGMNTEAFF.

Ten or more counts support this clonotype. CDR3 coding DNA: TGTGCCTGGAGTTACAGTAGTGGAAACACCATATATTTT. Residues: CAWSYSSGNTIYF. V and J are TRBV30 and TRBJ1-3; D call uncertain. Germline CDR1 is GTSNPN and CDR2 is SVGIG (reference sequence). This CDR3 is built from 13 residues. Trimming took off 2 bases at V and 3 bases at J, with 8 bases between the two ends.

In its sample, this clonotype was seen a few times. The rearrangement links TRBV6-1 to TRBJ1-1; 11 bases agree with TRBD1. With V trimmed by 6 bases and J by 6 bases, 9 bases remained unmatched. This CDR3 has 15 amino acids. Germline CDR1 reads MNHNS; CDR2 reads SASEGT. DNA for the CDR3: TGTGCCAGCAGGCAACCTTCGGGACAGGGGGCTGAAGCTTTCTTT. It translates to CASRQPSGQGAEAFF.

Many counts were recorded for this clonotype. This sequence joins TRBV20-1 and TRBJ1-2; tentatively, D is TRBD1 (5 bases). This CDR3 has 13 residues. V gave up 0 bases and J gave up 3 bases, with 8 bases separating them. The germline gives CDR1 DFQATT, CDR2 SNEGSKA (reference sequence). The CDR3 spells CSARETGDYGYTF. The CDR3 region has the DNA TGCAGTGCTAGAGAGACGGGGGACTATGGCTACACCTTC.